This T cell receptor beta chain originates from a study of PD-L1 blockade in urothelial cancer. About the research overall: Enrolled patients had been treated previously with 0 to 3 chemotherapy regimens. There were a median of around 140,000 T cells in blood samples. Regarding the study as a whole: Tumor-associated TCR clones expanded more in blood at 3 weeks in patients with durable benefit. TCR clonality was measured in pretreatment peripheral blood. Clonality below the median predicted better survival.

The assay was immunoSEQ multiplex PCR, and TCRdb's table has in-frame clones only and misses some. This table has fewer than 90,000 clones, less than 95% appearing once. On this clone: Its specificity is not known.

CDR3 length: 16 residues. Losses at the gene ends were 11 bases for V and 0 bases for J; bases not matched to a gene: 12. Germline-derived CDR1 and CDR2 are LNHDA and SQIVND (reference sequence). The time point was: peripheral blood 6 weeks after treatment start. The specimen was PBMCs, collected around atezolizumab (anti-PD-L1) treatment. This receptor was identified in an elderly woman with urothelial cancer. The genes are TRBV19 and TRBJ2-4; 8 bases fit TRBD2. The CDR3 region is CASRGLLAGAKNIQYF. DNA of the CDR3: TGTGCCTCAAGGGGGTTGCTAGCGGGAGCCAAAAACATTCAGTACTTC.